One sample yielded the 26 T cell receptor beta chains listed below, sequenced in a study of T cell repertoires in cytomegalovirus infection. No antigen has been identified for these receptors. Each CDR3 protein gets one entry after TCRdb re-called the reads with MiXCR. The table shows 230,000 or so distinct CDR3 sequences, with about 38% occurring only once. The sample consisted of CD8+ T cells from cultured PBMCs, taken from culture after CMV antigen stimulation. These receptors were obtained from a human donor in good health (CMV status not recorded). Some clones in this sample may be carry-over from other donors' samples.

The V gene is TRBV7-6, the J gene TRBJ1-6, with D hard to call. Trimming removed 4 bases from V and 6 bases from J, with 13 bases in between. Per the germline V gene, CDR1 is SGHVS and CDR2 is FNYEAQ. The CDR3 has 15 amino acids. CDR3 sequence reads: CASSSFRKTNSPLHF. CDR3 DNA sequence: TGTGCCAGCAGCTCTTTTCGGAAGACTAATTCACCCCTCCACTTT.

The chain uses TRBV7-3 and TRBJ2-1; the D gene is possibly TRBD2 (5 bases). Germline V gene lookup returns CDR1 SGHTA and CDR2 FQGTGA. Trimming shortened V by 2 bases and J by 6 bases, and 11 bases separated the two germline ends. This CDR3 contains 14 residues. The CDR3 coding sequence is TGTGCCAGCAGCTTAGGCCCTAGCAGCAATGAGCAGTTCTTC. Translating it yields CASSLGPSSNEQFF.

J is TRBJ2-2 and V is TRBV24-1; D is unclear. The V and J ends lost 5 bases and 0 bases respectively, with 6 bases between them. The CDR3 consists of 14 residues. Looked up from germline, CDR1 is KGHDR and CDR2 is SFDVKD. CDR3 loop: CATSGAANTGELFF. The CDR3 DNA sequence: TGTGCCACCAGTGGGGCGGCGAACACCGGGGAGCTGTTTTTT.

The rearrangement links TRBV30 to TRBJ2-3; 10 bases are a match to TRBD1. CDR1 is GTSNPN, CDR2 SVGIG, per germline (reference sequence). The CDR3 contains 16 residues. The V segment lost 2 bases and the J segment 2 bases; nucleotides outside the gene matches: 7. The CDR3 nucleotides read TGTGCCTGGAGTAGTCTGGGACAGGGGATCACAGATACGCAGTATTTT. Amino acid sequence: CAWSSLGQGITDTQYF.

The table lists this clonotype with a few counts. The V gene is TRBV7-9, the J gene TRBJ2-3; D perhaps matches TRBD2 (6 bases). Germline loops: CDR1 SEHNR, CDR2 FQNEAQ (reference sequence). The CDR3 runs 15 residues. The germline V and J ends were trimmed by 5 bases and 1 base, with 13 bases remaining between them. CDR3 in amino acids: CASSGAGGRTDTQYF. The CDR3 DNA sequence: TGTGCCAGCAGCGGAGCCGGGGGACGCACAGATACGCAGTATTTT.

This clonotype was observed a handful of times. The chain uses TRBV28 and TRBJ2-7; possibly TRBD1 for D (5 bases). V lost 3 bases to trimming and J lost 2 bases, with 11 bases between them. Germline V lookup: CDR1 MDHEN, CDR2 SYDVKM. CDR3 length: 14 residues. CDR3 residues: CASSFFRQTYEQYF. CDR3 DNA: TGTGCCAGCAGTTTTTTCCGACAGACCTACGAGCAGTACTTC.

The V call is TRBV7-8, the J call TRBJ2-1; 12 bases are shared with TRBD2. This CDR3 is built from 18 residues. The V segment lost 4 bases and the J segment 7 bases; nucleotides outside the gene matches: 14. Germline CDR1 reads SGHVS; CDR2 reads FQNEAQ. DNA for the CDR3: TGTGCCAGCAGCTGGGGACTAGCGGGCCACCGCGGATTGAATGAGCAGTTCTTC. Translated, it gives CASSWGLAGHRGLNEQFF.

This clonotype was seen a handful of times. V and J are TRBV7-9 and TRBJ2-7; 7 positions match TRBD2. J gave up 3 bases and V 7 bases, and 9 bases lay outside the gene matches. Germline loops: CDR1 SEHNR, CDR2 FQNEAQ (reference sequence). This CDR3 contains 14 residues. CDR3 residues: CASTLGGDSYEQYF. As DNA, the CDR3 is TGTGCCAGCACCTTGGGGGGGGATAGCTACGAGCAGTACTTC.

The chain recombines TRBV4-1 with TRBJ2-1; D remains ambiguous. Per the germline V gene, CDR1 is MGHRA and CDR2 is YSYEKL. The CDR3 spans 12 residues. Trimming stripped 0 bases from V and 7 bases from J, with 4 bases between. The CDR3: CASSQDGNEQFF. The CDR3 nucleotides read TGCGCCAGCAGCCAAGATGGGAATGAGCAGTTCTTC.

The V gene is TRBV7-6, the J gene TRBJ2-1; no definite D call. Trimming took 3 bases from V and 8 from J, leaving 14 bases between them. The CDR3 contains 14 residues. CDR1 is SGHVS, CDR2 FNYEAQ, per germline. CDR3 DNA: TGTGCCAGCAGCTTGGCGTCTCTCGGGCATGAGCAGTTCTTC. Translated, it gives CASSLASLGHEQFF.

Regarding this clonotype: At one boundary the junction diverges from the germline segment, which might be a read error. The chain combines TRBV4-1 with TRBJ2-2; TRBD1 is a possible D gene (5 bases). The CDR3 has 16 residues. Looked up from germline, CDR1 is MGHRA and CDR2 is YSYEKL. This CDR3 reads CASSQDVGRNTGELFF. The CDR3 coding sequence is TGTGCCAGCAGCCAAGATGTGGGGCGGAACACCGGGGAGCTGTTTTTT.

The chain has TRBV6-1 and TRBJ2-5; tentatively, D is TRBD1 or TRBD2 (5 bases each). With 5 bases removed from V and 4 bases from J, the gap between germline ends came to 17 bases. There are 15 residues in the CDR3. Germline assignment: CDR1 MNHNS and CDR2 SASEGT. For the CDR3, the DNA is TGTGCCAGCAGTCCTCCGGGACGTCGGTCAGAGACCCAGTACTTC. It codes for CASSPPGRRSETQYF.

Only a few counts were recorded for this clonotype. The chain recombines TRBV7-9 with TRBJ2-5; either TRBD1 or TRBD2 may fit D (5 bases each). The CDR3 covers 14 residues. Trimming stripped 1 base from V and 4 bases from J, with 10 bases between. In germline, CDR1 is SEHNR, CDR2 FQNEAQ (reference sequence). Written as DNA, the CDR3 is TGTGCCAGCAGCTTAGTTCGAGGGACAGAGACCCAGTACTTC. Its translation: CASSLVRGTETQYF.

This clonotype was seen more than once but under ten times. This chain joins TRBV12-3 or TRBV12-4 and TRBJ1-2; 7 bases match TRBD1. Trimming at V came to 5 bases and at J to 8 bases, leaving 11 bases not matched to a gene. CDR3 size: 14 residues. CDR3 nucleotide sequence: TGTGCCAGCAGTCCCTCCGGGACAGCATACGGCTACACCTTC. It yields the protein CASSPSGTAYGYTF.

The CDR3 DNA reads TGTGCCAGCCGCCCAGGGGGGACCTATGGCTACACCTTC. Translating gives CASRPGGTYGYTF. The chain is built from TRBV11-2 and TRBJ1-2; 7 bases line up with TRBD1. CDR3 length: 13 residues. CDR1 is SGHAT, CDR2 FQNNGV, per germline. The V segment lost 8 bases and the J segment 4 bases; nucleotides outside the gene matches: 7.

CDR3 bases: TGCGCCAGCAGCTCATGGGGCCTCGTTCTTAGCACAGATACGCAGTATTTT. It translates to CASSSWGLVLSTDTQYF. The chain has TRBV5-1 and TRBJ2-3; a possible D gene is TRBD1 (5 bases). V lost 3 bases and J 0 bases, leaving 17 bases between the germline ends. The germline V gene has CDR1 SGHRS and CDR2 YFSETQ. The CDR3 totals 17 residues.

This clonotype has more than one count but fewer than ten. The rearrangement links TRBV7-3 to TRBJ1-1; 8 bases fit TRBD1. The CDR3 has 12 residues. Trimming cost V 5 bases and J 7 bases; bases outside gene matches: 3. Germline-derived CDR1 and CDR2 are SGHTA and FQGTGA. This CDR3 is CASSPGQGEAFF. The CDR3 DNA reads as TGTGCCAGCAGCCCCGGACAGGGTGAAGCTTTCTTT.

In this sample, this clonotype turned up a few times. The chain links TRBV27 to TRBJ2-1; no definite D call. Germline CDR1 MNHEY, CDR2 SMNVEV (reference sequence). The CDR3 has 15 amino acids. The V end was cut by 6 bases, the J end by 0 bases, with 12 bases between. The CDR3 nucleotides are TGTGCCAGCAGCCAAGACACCAGCTCCTACAATGAGCAGTTCTTC. This translates into CASSQDTSSYNEQFF.

The V and J genes are TRBV2 and TRBJ2-1; D remains unclear. The germline CDR1 and CDR2 sequences are SNHLY and FYNNEI. The CDR3 has 12 residues. With 8 bases removed from V and 8 bases from J, the gap between germline ends came to 13 bases. CDR3 residues: CASLGRIHEQFF. The CDR3 nucleotides read TGTGCCAGCCTCGGCAGGATCCATGAGCAGTTCTTC.

This rearrangement joins TRBV7-6 to TRBJ2-3, with D unresolved. CDR3 length equals 12 residues. V lost 4 bases to trimming and J lost 6 bases, with 8 bases between them. Germline assignment: CDR1 SGHVS and CDR2 FNYEAQ. CDR3 bases: TGTGCCAGCAGCTCCCTCGTCGATACGCAGTATTTT. It translates to CASSSLVDTQYF. The whole variable domain, remainder taken from reference TRBV7-6 and TRBJ2-3, is GAGVSQSPRYKVTKRGQDVALRCDPISGHVSLYWYRQALGQGPEFLTYFNYEAQQDKSGLPNDRFSAERPEGSISTLTIQRTEQRDSAMYRCASSSLVDTQYFGPGTRLTVL.

There are a few counts of this clonotype. V usage is TRBV7-2 and J usage is TRBJ1-2; 9 positions agree with TRBD1. There are 15 residues in the CDR3. The V gene's germline CDR1 is SGHTA and CDR2 FQGNSA. The ends lost 5 bases at V and 8 bases at J; junction bases unmatched: 12. CDR3 nucleotides: TGTGCCAGCAGCCGAGGTGGGACAGGGAGTAGCGGCTACACCTTC. Translation gives CASSRGGTGSSGYTF.

On this clonotype itself: A read error is likely, as this CDR3 ends without the conserved phenylalanine or tryptophan. V is TRBV24-1 and J is TRBJ2-5; 9 bases are a match to TRBD2. CDR1 is KGHDR and CDR2 is SFDVKD in the germline V gene. The ends lost 3 bases at V and 1 base at J; junction bases unmatched: 5. The CDR3 runs to 16 residues. The CDR3 region has the DNA TGTGCCACCAGTGATCTCCCGACTAGCGGCCAAGAGACCCAGTACTTA. It codes for CATSDLPTSGQETQYL.

V usage is TRBV10-3 and J usage is TRBJ1-5, with TRBD1 as a possible D gene (6 bases). This CDR3 is built from 14 residues. Per germline, CDR1 ENHRY and CDR2 SYGVKD. Trimming took 3 bases from V and 2 from J, leaving 8 bases between them. CDR3 sequence: CAISEGGGNQPQHF. The CDR3, as DNA: TGTGCCATCAGTGAAGGGGGAGGCAATCAGCCCCAGCATTTT.

The sample holds a few counts of this clonotype. The chain joins TRBV20-1 to TRBJ1-1, with D uncertain. The CDR3 contains 15 residues. The V and J ends lost 3 bases and 0 bases respectively, with 14 bases between them. Germline assignment: CDR1 DFQATT and CDR2 SNEGSKA (reference sequence). CDR3 residues: CSARGTRRMNTEAFF. The CDR3 bases are TGCAGTGCTAGGGGTACCCGTAGGATGAACACTGAAGCTTTCTTT.

This clonotype was seen more than once but under ten times. The rearrangement joins TRBV11-2 to TRBJ2-7, with 8 bases matching TRBD2. Germline CDR1 reads SGHAT; CDR2 reads FQNNGV. The CDR3 spans 17 residues. Trimming cost V 4 bases and J 4 bases; bases outside gene matches: 15. As DNA, the CDR3 is TGTGCCAGCAGCTCCTACCCCAAAGGACTAGCCCAATACGAGCAGTACTTC. Amino acids: CASSSYPKGLAQYEQYF.

This clonotype was seen a handful of times. The V and J genes are TRBV4-1 and TRBJ2-5; TRBD2 matches 15 bases. V shed 4 bases, J shed 4 bases, and the junction held 4 bases outside the gene matches. This CDR3 spans 16 amino acids. Germline assignment: CDR1 MGHRA and CDR2 YSYEKL. CDR3 DNA: TGCGCCAGCAGCCCGCTGGGACTAGCGGGAGGAGAGACCCAGTACTTC. It is translated as CASSPLGLAGGETQYF.